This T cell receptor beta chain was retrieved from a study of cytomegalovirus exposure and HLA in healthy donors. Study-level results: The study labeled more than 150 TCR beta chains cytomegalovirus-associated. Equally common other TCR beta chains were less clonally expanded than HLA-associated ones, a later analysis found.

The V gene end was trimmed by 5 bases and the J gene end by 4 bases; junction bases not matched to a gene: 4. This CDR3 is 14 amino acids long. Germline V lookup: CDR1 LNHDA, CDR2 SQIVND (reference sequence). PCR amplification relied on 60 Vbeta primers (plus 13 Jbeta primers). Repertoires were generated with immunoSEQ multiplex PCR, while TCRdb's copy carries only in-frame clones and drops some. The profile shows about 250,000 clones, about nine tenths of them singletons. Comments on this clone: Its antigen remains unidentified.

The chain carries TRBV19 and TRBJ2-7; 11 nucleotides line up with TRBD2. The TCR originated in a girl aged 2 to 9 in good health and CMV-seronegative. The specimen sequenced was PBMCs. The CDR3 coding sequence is TGTGCCAGTAGTTTAGCGGGAGGGCCTTACGAGCAGTACTTC. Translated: CASSLAGGPYEQYF.